Shown below are 22 T cell receptor beta chains from a single sample sequenced in a study of T cells in Graves' hyperthyroidism and ophthalmopathy. From RNA transcripts, TCR beta CDR3 regions were amplified. A first-round RT-PCR of the TCR CDR3 used the HTBI primer set. TCRdb passed the multiplex PCR reads through MiXCR, listing each CDR3 protein once. In the table there are fewer than 250,000 distinct CDR3 sequences, 17% of which are singletons. The material sequenced was blood. Receptors originate from a man aged 45-65 years with Graves' hyperthyroidism.

This clonotype has ten or more counts. The CDR3 loop is CSVDREAGELFF. CDR3 sequence (DNA): TGCAGCGTTGATCGGGAGGCCGGGGAGCTGTTTTTT. The chain carries TRBV29-1 and TRBJ2-2; 7 bases are a match to TRBD2. The V segment lost 3 bases and the J segment 6 bases; nucleotides outside the gene matches: 1. The CDR3 consists of 12 residues. The germline gives CDR1 SQVTM, CDR2 ANQGSEA.

This clonotype came up a few times. In DNA, the CDR3 is TGCGCCAGCAGCTTGGCCGCGCTGGGCAGGGACTATGGCTACACCTTC. It translates to CASSLAALGRDYGYTF. The chain is built from TRBV5-1 and TRBJ1-2, with D possibly matching TRBD1 (5 bases). The CDR3 has 16 residues. V was cut by 0 bases and J by 3 bases, with 15 bases left in between. The germline gives CDR1 SGHRS, CDR2 YFSETQ.

This clonotype was recorded many times. This chain uses TRBV3-1 with TRBJ2-5; D ambiguous. V dropped 0 bases and J dropped 5 bases, with 13 bases sitting between them. The CDR3 has 15 residues. CDR1 and CDR2 from the germline V gene are LGHDT and YNNKEL (reference sequence). The CDR3 protein is CASSQDPGPRETQYF. The DNA of the CDR3 is TGTGCCAGCAGCCAAGATCCAGGCCCAAGGGAGACCCAGTACTTC.

The rearrangement joins TRBV7-9 to TRBJ2-2; D ambiguous. The CDR3 runs 16 residues. Germline lookup yields CDR1 SEHNR and CDR2 FQNEAQ (reference sequence). V was pared by 1 base and J by 5 bases, with 14 bases between. CDR3 nucleotides: TGTGCCAGCAGCTTAGGAAGTCTCGCTGGGACCGGGGAGCTGTTTTTT. It translates to CASSLGSLAGTGELFF.

The chain recombines TRBV6-2 or TRBV6-3 with TRBJ2-1, with D perhaps TRBD2 (7 bases). Germline CDR1 reads MNHEY; CDR2 reads SVGEGT. The length of the CDR3 is 15 residues. Trimming took 8 bases from V and 3 from J, leaving 17 bases between them. In DNA, the CDR3 is TGTGCCAGCCGTGGCGGGGGCGCAGGCTACAATGAGCAGTTCTTC. Protein: CASRGGGAGYNEQFF.

This clonotype was seen many times. The rearrangement joins TRBV12-3 or TRBV12-4 to TRBJ2-5, with 8 positions matching TRBD2. The CDR3 is 17 residues long. With 3 bases clipped from V and 4 bases from J, the junction kept 13 bases outside the gene matches. CDR3 nucleotides: TGTGCCAGCAGTTTTGATGGCCCGGGAGGGCAGGGAGAGACCCAGTACTTC. Its translation: CASSFDGPGGQGETQYF.

The table lists this clonotype with many counts. The chain recombines TRBV2 with TRBJ2-7, with D tentatively TRBD1 (5 bases). The germline V and J ends were trimmed by 6 bases and 3 bases, with 12 bases remaining between them. The CDR3 has 13 amino acids. Germline CDR1 and CDR2: SNHLY and FYNNEI. The CDR3 bases are TGTGCCAGCAGCGAGGACACCTTCTACGAGCAGTACTTC. Residues: CASSEDTFYEQYF.

This clonotype occurred many times. The rearrangement joins TRBV7-8 to TRBJ2-1; TRBD2 matches at 14 bases. This CDR3 region has 15 residues. Germline V gene data show CDR1 as SGHVS and CDR2 as FQNEAQ. V dropped 5 bases and J dropped 8; count of bases not matched to a gene: 5. CDR3 in amino acids: CASSQGLAGVYEQFF. CDR3 bases: TGTGCCAGCAGCCAGGGACTAGCGGGAGTCTATGAGCAGTTCTTC.

This clonotype was detected only once. CDR3 residues: CSASQGRMTEAFF. The CDR3 nucleotides read TGCAGTGCCTCCCAGGGGAGAATGACTGAAGCTTTCTTT. The V gene is TRBV20-1, the J gene TRBJ1-1, with D possibly matching TRBD1 (6 bases). V was cut by 6 bases and J by 5 bases, with 16 bases left in between. Per the germline V gene, CDR1 is DFQATT and CDR2 is SNEGSKA (reference sequence). The CDR3 contains 13 residues.

This clonotype has a count of ten or more. Here the CDR3 DNA reads TGTGCCAGCAGTCTTCAATCTCTGGGCTCCTACGAGCAGTACTTC. Its protein is CASSLQSLGSYEQYF. This sequence joins TRBV28 and TRBJ2-7; D not resolved. CDR1 MDHEN and CDR2 SYDVKM come from the germline V gene. The CDR3 length is 15 residues. The V gene lost 5 bases and the J gene lost 0 bases, with 14 bases spanning the gap.

This clonotype was seen a few times. The V and J genes are TRBV3-1 and TRBJ2-7; 7 bases line up with TRBD2. Germline CDR1 reads LGHDT; CDR2 reads YNNKEL (reference sequence). V was pared by 0 bases and J by 2 bases, with 16 bases of the junction left unmatched. The CDR3 spans 19 residues. CDR3 amino acids: CASSQDQWLAEGTTYEQYF. The CDR3 bases are TGTGCCAGCAGCCAAGATCAGTGGCTAGCGGAGGGGACTACCTACGAGCAGTACTTC.

This clonotype was seen a single time. The chain recombines TRBV4-1 with TRBJ1-5; TRBD1 might be the D (6 bases). This CDR3 is built from 16 residues. Trimming pared 1 base from V and 0 bases from J, leaving 10 bases between. Germline CDR1 is MGHRA and CDR2 is YSYEKL. CDR3 residues: CASSQGRGHSNQPQHF. CDR3 nucleotides: TGCGCCAGCAGCCAAGGGAGGGGACATAGCAATCAGCCCCAGCATTTT.

This clonotype was observed a few times. This chain links TRBV15 with TRBJ1-5; D uncertain. V shed 0 bases and J shed 5 bases, with 5 bases lying between them. Germline CDR1 reads LNHNV; CDR2 reads YYDKDF (reference sequence). This CDR3 comprises 13 residues. The CDR3 DNA reads TGTGCCACCAGCAGAGATATGGATCAGCCCCAGCATTTT. It yields the protein CATSRDMDQPQHF.

This clonotype was detected only a few times. This chain joins TRBV5-6 and TRBJ2-7, with 8 bases aligning to TRBD1. This CDR3 is 14 amino acids long. Losses at the gene ends were 4 bases for V and 0 bases for J; bases not matched to a gene: 3. Germline V gene lookup returns CDR1 SGHDT and CDR2 YYEEEE. DNA of the CDR3: TGTGCCAGCAGCCGGGACAGGCTCTCCTACGAGCAGTACTTC. Its protein product is CASSRDRLSYEQYF.

This clonotype was seen at least ten times. CDR3 region: CASHPNPRDRGNTEAFF. The CDR3 bases are TGTGCCAGCCATCCAAACCCCCGGGACAGGGGGAACACTGAAGCTTTCTTT. The genes are TRBV27 and TRBJ1-1, with 10 positions matching TRBD1. Germline V lookup: CDR1 MNHEY, CDR2 SMNVEV (reference sequence). CDR3 length equals 17 residues. J lost 1 base, V lost 8 bases, and 13 bases had no gene match.

This clonotype was found many times. V and J are TRBV11-2 and TRBJ2-7; TRBD1 aligns across 7 bases. The V and J ends lost 4 bases and 5 bases, in that order; junction bases with no gene match: 2. Germline loops: CDR1 SGHAT, CDR2 FQNNGV. This CDR3 is built from 12 residues. The CDR3 nucleotides are TGTGCCAGCAGCTACGGGACAGACGAGCAGTACTTC. Its translation is CASSYGTDEQYF.

A single count supports this clonotype. The chain has TRBV11-2 and TRBJ2-5; a weak D match, TRBD2 (6 bases). This CDR3 comprises 11 residues. Germline CDR1 is SGHAT and CDR2 is FQNNGV. Trimming pared 8 bases from V and 7 bases from J, leaving 11 bases between. The CDR3 DNA reads as TGTGCCAGCTATGGGGGAGGGACCCAGTACTTC. It encodes CASYGGGTQYF.

The chain uses TRBV3-1 and TRBJ2-2; 11 bases align to TRBD2. Germline V lookup: CDR1 LGHDT, CDR2 YNNKEL (reference sequence). After removal of 6 bases from V and 5 bases from J, the junction contained 5 bases not matched to a gene. The CDR3 spans 15 residues. CDR3 sequence: CASRGLAAGTGELFF. In DNA, the CDR3 is TGTGCCAGCAGGGGACTAGCGGCAGGAACCGGGGAGCTGTTTTTT.

The chain couples TRBV6-1 to TRBJ2-7; the D is unclear. The ends were cut back, 3 bases at V and 3 bases at J, with 9 bases in the middle. Germline V gives CDR1 MNHNS, CDR2 SASEGT. This CDR3 has 13 residues. The CDR3 DNA reads TGTGCCAGCAGTGACGGTTGGGACTACGAGCAGTACTTC. The encoded protein is CASSDGWDYEQYF.

This clonotype was detected many times. The chain carries TRBV12-3 or TRBV12-4 and TRBJ2-3; D is uncertain. Trimming cost V 2 bases and J 2 bases, with 14 bases left between them. This CDR3 region has 16 residues. The CDR3: CASSLNLGGYTDTQYF. CDR3 DNA: TGTGCCAGCAGTTTAAATCTGGGCGGCTACACAGATACGCAGTATTTT.

This chain links TRBV7-8 with TRBJ2-5, with D perhaps assigned TRBD1 or TRBD2 (6 bases each). Trimming took off 5 bases at V and 5 bases at J, with 18 bases between the two ends. The germline CDR1 and CDR2 sequences are SGHVS and FQNEAQ. The CDR3 totals 15 residues. CDR3 in amino acids: CASSLLRGGGETQYF. CDR3 DNA sequence: TGTGCCAGCAGCCTCCTCCGCGGAGGGGGGGAGACCCAGTACTTC.

In DNA form, the CDR3 reads TGTGCCAGCAGCTCGACTAGCGGGGGGGCTGTGGATACGCAGTATTTT. Translating it yields CASSSTSGGAVDTQYF. The genes are TRBV7-9 and TRBJ2-3, with 14 bases lining up with TRBD2. V was clipped by 4 bases and J by 6 bases; unmatched bases: 6. The germline gives CDR1 SEHNR, CDR2 FQNEAQ (reference sequence). The CDR3 consists of 16 residues.